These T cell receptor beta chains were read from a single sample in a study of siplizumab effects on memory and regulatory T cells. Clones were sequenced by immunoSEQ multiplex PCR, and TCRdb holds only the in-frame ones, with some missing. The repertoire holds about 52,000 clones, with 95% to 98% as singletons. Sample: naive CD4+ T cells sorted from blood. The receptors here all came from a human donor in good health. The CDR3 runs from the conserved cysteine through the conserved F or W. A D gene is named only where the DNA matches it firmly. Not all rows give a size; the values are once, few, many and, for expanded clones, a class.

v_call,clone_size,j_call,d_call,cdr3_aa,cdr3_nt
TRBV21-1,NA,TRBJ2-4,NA,CASSALTGRTTKNIQYF,TGTGCCAGCAGCGCATTAACAGGTCGAACTACTAAAAACATTCAGTACTTC
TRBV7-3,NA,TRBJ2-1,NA,CASRDGRSSYNEQFF,TGTGCCAGCAGAGACGGGCGGAGCTCCTACAATGAGCAGTTCTTC
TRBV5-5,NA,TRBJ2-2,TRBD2,CASSLLAGLTGELFF,TGTGCCAGCAGCTTACTAGCGGGTTTAACCGGGGAGCTGTTTTTT
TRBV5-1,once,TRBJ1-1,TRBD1,CASSLRTGNTEAFF,TGCGCCAGCAGCCTACGGACAGGGAACACTGAAGCTTTCTTT
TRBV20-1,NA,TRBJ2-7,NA,CSAGGGYEQYF,TGCAGTGCTGGGGGCGGGTACGAGCAGTACTTC
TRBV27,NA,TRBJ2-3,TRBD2,CASSPAGFSTDTQYF,TGTGCCAGCAGCCCAGCGGGATTTAGCACAGATACGCAGTATTTT
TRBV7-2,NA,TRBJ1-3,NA,CASSLEGASGNTIYF,TGTGCCAGCAGCTTAGAGGGCGCCTCTGGAAACACCATATATTTT
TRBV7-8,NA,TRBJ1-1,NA,CASSPKRWGDTEAFF,TGTGCCAGCAGCCCCAAGCGTTGGGGGGACACTGAAGCTTTCTTT
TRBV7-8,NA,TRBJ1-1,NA,CASSLGGGPNTEAFF,TGTGCCAGCAGCTTAGGTGGAGGCCCGAACACTGAAGCTTTCTTT
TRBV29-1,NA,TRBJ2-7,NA,CSVDLGNSYEQYF,TGCAGCGTTGATTTGGGTAACTCCTACGAGCAGTACTTC
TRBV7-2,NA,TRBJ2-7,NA,CASSLEGTVNSYEQYF,TGTGCCAGCAGCTTAGAAGGGACGGTGAACTCCTACGAGCAGTACTTC
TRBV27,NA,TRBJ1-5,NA,CASRPTGGNQPQHF,TGTGCCAGCAGACCTACTGGGGGGAACCAGCCCCAGCATTTT
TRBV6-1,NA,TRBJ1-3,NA,CASSVAGNSGNTIYF,TGTGCCAGCAGTGTGGCGGGGAACTCTGGAAACACCATATATTTT
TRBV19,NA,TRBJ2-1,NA,CASSFANNEQFF,TGTGCCAGTAGTTTTGCCAACAATGAGCAGTTCTTC
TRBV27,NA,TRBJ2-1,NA,CASRRGISYNEQFF,TGTGCCAGCAGGCGGGGAATCTCCTACAATGAGCAGTTCTTC
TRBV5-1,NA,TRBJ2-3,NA,CASSLAGASTDTQYF,TGCGCCAGCAGCTTGGCCGGTGCTAGCACAGATACGCAGTATTTT
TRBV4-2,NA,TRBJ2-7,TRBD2,CASSLFGTSGRSSYEQYF,TGTGCCAGCAGCCTGTTCGGGACTAGCGGGAGGAGCTCCTACGAGCAGTACTTC
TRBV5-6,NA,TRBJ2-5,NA,CASSSGPRETQYF,TGTGCCAGCAGCTCCGGTCCGAGGGAGACCCAGTACTTC
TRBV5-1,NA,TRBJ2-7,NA,CASSSSYEQYF,TGCGCCAGCAGCTCCTCCTACGAGCAGTACTTC
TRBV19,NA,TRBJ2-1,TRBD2,CASSISGLALSYNEQFF,TGTGCCAGTAGTATATCGGGACTAGCGCTCTCCTACAATGAGCAGTTCTTC
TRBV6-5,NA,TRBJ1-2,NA,CASRSPGTSNYGYTF,TGTGCCAGCAGGAGCCCCGGGACATCTAACTATGGCTACACCTTC
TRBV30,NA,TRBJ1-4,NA,CAWSLRATNEKLFF,TGTGCCTGGAGCCTCAGAGCAACTAATGAAAAACTGTTTTTT
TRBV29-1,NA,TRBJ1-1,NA,CSVSPLRNTEAFF,TGCAGCGTCTCCCCCCTGAGGAACACTGAAGCTTTCTTT
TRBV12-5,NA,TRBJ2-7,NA,CASGKPGEYEQYF,TGTGCTAGTGGGAAGCCGGGGGAATACGAGCAGTACTTC
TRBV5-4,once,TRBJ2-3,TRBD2,CASSKLAGGFTDTQYF,TGTGCCAGCAGCAAATTAGCGGGAGGGTTTACAGATACGCAGTATTTT
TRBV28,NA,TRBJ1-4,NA,CASSLIGTVATNEKLFF,TGTGCCAGCAGTTTAATTGGGACGGTCGCAACTAATGAAAAACTGTTTTTT
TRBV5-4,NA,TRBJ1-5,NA,CASSYRPDQPQHF,TGTGCCAGCAGCTACCGACCGGATCAGCCCCAGCATTTT
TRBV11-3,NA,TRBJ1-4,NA,CASSPRQTDAEKLFF,TGTGCCAGCAGCCCGAGACAGACGGACGCCGAAAAACTGTTTTTT
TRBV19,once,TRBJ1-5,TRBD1,CASSIGVARGQVNQPQHF,TGTGCCAGTAGTATAGGGGTGGCCAGGGGGCAAGTCAATCAGCCCCAGCATTTT
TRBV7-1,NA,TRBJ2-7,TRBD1,CASSSPGKTGEYF,TGTGCCAGCAGCTCCCCGGGCAAGACAGGGGAGTACTTC
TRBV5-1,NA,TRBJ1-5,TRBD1,CASSLGSGTGNQPQHF,TGCGCCAGCAGCTTGGGGAGCGGGACAGGGAATCAGCCCCAGCATTTT
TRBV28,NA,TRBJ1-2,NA,CASGGCTF,TGTGCCAGCGGAGGCTGCACCTTC
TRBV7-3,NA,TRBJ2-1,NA,CASSLTGLSNEQFF,TGTGCCAGCAGCTTAACGGGGTTGAGCAATGAGCAGTTCTTC
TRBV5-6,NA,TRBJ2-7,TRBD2,CASSFSGTSGRPYEQYF,TGTGCCAGCAGCTTTTCCGGGACTAGCGGGAGGCCCTACGAGCAGTACTTC
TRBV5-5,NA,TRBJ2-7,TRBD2,CASSLNWGETSGRYF,TGTGCCAGCAGCTTGAATTGGGGGGAGACTAGCGGGAGATACTTC
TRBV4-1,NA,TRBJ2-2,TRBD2,CASSYSQRGNTGELFF,TGCGCCAGCAGCTATAGCCAGCGGGGTAACACCGGGGAGCTGTTTTTT
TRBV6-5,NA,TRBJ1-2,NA,CASSPQGTYGYTF,TGTGCCAGCAGTCCTCAGGGAACGTATGGCTACACCTTC
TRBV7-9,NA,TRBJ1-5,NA,CASSPTRVDQPQHF,TGTGCCAGCAGCCCAACCAGGGTAGATCAGCCCCAGCATTTT
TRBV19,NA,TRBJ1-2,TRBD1,CASRDRGGANYGYTF,TGTGCCAGTAGGGACAGGGGGGGAGCTAACTATGGCTACACCTTC
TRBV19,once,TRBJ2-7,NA,CASSIESGVSYEQYF,TGTGCCAGTAGTATAGAGTCGGGGGTGTCCTACGAGCAGTACTTC
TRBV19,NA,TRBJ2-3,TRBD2,CASSIFSGRPADTQYF,TGTGCCAGTAGTATTTTCAGCGGGAGACCCGCAGATACGCAGTATTTT
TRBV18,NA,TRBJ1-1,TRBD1,CASRDSMNTEAFF,TGTGCCAGCCGGGACAGCATGAACACTGAAGCTTTCTTT
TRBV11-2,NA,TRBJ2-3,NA,CASSLAAGRTDTQYF,TGTGCCAGCAGCTTAGCAGCGGGCCGAACAGATACGCAGTATTTT
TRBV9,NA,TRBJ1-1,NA,CASSSRGGRAFF,TGTGCCAGCAGCTCCCGCGGCGGCAGAGCTTTCTTT
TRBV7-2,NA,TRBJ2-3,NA,CASSLVGGPSTDTQYF,TGTGCCAGCAGCTTAGTCGGGGGTCCTAGCACAGATACGCAGTATTTT
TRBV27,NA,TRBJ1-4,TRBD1,CASSSGGQGTEKLFF,TGTGCCAGCAGTTCCGGGGGACAGGGTACTGAAAAACTGTTTTTT
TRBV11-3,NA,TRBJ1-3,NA,CASSYPGTGNTIYF,TGTGCCAGCAGCTACCCGGGGACTGGAAACACCATATATTTT
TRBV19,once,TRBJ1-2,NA,CASSINTGTYDGYAF,TGTGCCAGTAGTATCAATACAGGGACCTACGATGGCTACGCCTTC
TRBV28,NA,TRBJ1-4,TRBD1,CASSSGQAVKLFF,TGTGCCAGCAGCTCCGGACAGGCGGTTAAACTGTTTTTT
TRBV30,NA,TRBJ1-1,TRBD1,CAWIPGQTTSTEAFF,TGTGCCTGGATTCCGGGACAGACAACGAGCACTGAAGCTTTCTTT
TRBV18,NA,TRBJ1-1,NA,CASSLHRETEAFF,TGTGCCAGCTCACTCCACAGGGAGACTGAAGCTTTCTTT
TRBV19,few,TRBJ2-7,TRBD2,CASSLQRLAGEQYF,TGTGCCAGTAGTCTCCAGCGACTAGCGGGAGAGCAGTACTTC
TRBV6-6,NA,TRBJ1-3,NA,CASSTRDGNTIYF,TGTGCCAGCAGTACCCGGGACGGAAACACCATATATTTT
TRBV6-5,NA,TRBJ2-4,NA,CASGSGPNIQYF,TGTGCCAGCGGTTCAGGGCCAAACATTCAGTACTTC
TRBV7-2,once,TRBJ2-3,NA,CASSLRGWSTDTQYF,TGTGCCAGCAGCTTACGGGGTTGGAGCACAGATACGCAGTATTTT
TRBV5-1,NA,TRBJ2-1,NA,CASSLGFEGDEQFF,TGCGCCAGCAGCTTAGGGTTTGAAGGGGATGAGCAGTTCTTC
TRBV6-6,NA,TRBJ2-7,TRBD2,CASSYFASGSYEQYF,TGTGCCAGCAGTTACTTCGCTAGCGGCTCCTACGAGCAGTACTTC
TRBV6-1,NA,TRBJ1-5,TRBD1,CASSGRGPFLYSNQPQHF,TGTGCCAGCAGTGGCAGGGGGCCATTCCTATATAGCAATCAGCCCCAGCATTTT
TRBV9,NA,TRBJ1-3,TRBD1,CASSVRGDSSGNTIYF,TGTGCCAGCAGCGTGAGAGGGGACAGCTCTGGAAACACCATATATTTT
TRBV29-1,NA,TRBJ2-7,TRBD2,CSAKTSGNSYEQYF,TGCAGCGCGAAGACTAGCGGGAACTCCTACGAGCAGTACTTC